Below, 32 T cell receptor beta chains from the same sample are listed, as sequenced in a study of T-cell memory formation after mild COVID-19. Each CDR3 protein gets one entry after TCRdb re-called the 5' RACE reads with MiXCR. There are some 250,000 distinct CDR3 sequences in the sample; 8% to 10% occur only once, and more than 20% lies in the top ten. The specimen was PBMCs or a T cell subset sorted from them (not recorded which). Source of these receptors: a man aged 18 to 30 who had mild COVID-19 (a few samples of this study predate the infection). Cell type and time point are not known.

The genes are TRBV6-6 and TRBJ2-1; 10 nucleotides agree with TRBD1. Germline CDR1 is MNHNY and CDR2 is SVGAGI (reference sequence). This CDR3 comprises 13 residues. Germline trimming cut 6 bases from V and 9 bases from J; bases unmatched to any gene: 5. In nucleotides, the CDR3 is TGTGCCAGCAGGGGACAGGGGAAAGGTGAGCAGTTCTTC. This codes for CASRGQGKGEQFF.

This clonotype appeared a few times. The chain is built from TRBV6-6 and TRBJ2-3; TRBD1 might be the D (5 bases). Germline V gene data show CDR1 as MNHNY and CDR2 as SVGAGI (reference sequence). The ends were cut back, 6 bases at V and 2 bases at J, with 12 bases in the middle. This CDR3 region has 14 residues. CDR3 nucleotides: TGTGCCAGCAGCTGGTCAGGGCCCACAGATACGCAGTATTTT. This gives the protein CASSWSGPTDTQYF.

This chain links TRBV4-3 with TRBJ2-2; D is undetermined. The CDR3 runs 13 residues. Germline-derived CDR1 and CDR2 are LGHNA and YSLEER. With 0 bases removed from V and 10 bases from J, the gap between germline ends came to 9 bases. CDR3 DNA: TGCGCCAGCAGCCAAGATTCATACGCGGAGCTGTTTTTT. This translates into CASSQDSYAELFF.

This clonotype was seen a handful of times. The rearrangement uses TRBV6-2 or TRBV6-3 and TRBJ1-2; D perhaps matches TRBD1 (5 bases). Germline loops: CDR1 MNHEY, CDR2 SVGEGT. With 2 bases removed from V and 5 bases from J, the gap between germline ends came to 9 bases. CDR3 length: 13 residues. The DNA of the CDR3 is TGTGCCAGCAGTTACCGGGACGGATATGGCTACACCTTC. It encodes CASSYRDGYGYTF.

This clonotype was found a few times. The chain joins TRBV7-9 to TRBJ1-1; D uncertain. CDR1 is SEHNR, CDR2 FQNEAQ, per germline (reference sequence). Trimming took off 2 bases at V and 6 bases at J, with 4 bases between the two ends. This CDR3 region has 11 residues. CDR3 in DNA: TGTGCCAGCAGCTTAAGTCCTGAAGCTTTCTTT. This codes for CASSLSPEAFF.

This clonotype was observed at least ten times. The rearrangement uses TRBV10-3 and TRBJ2-6; no definite D call. CDR1 ENHRY and CDR2 SYGVKD come from the germline V gene. The V end lost 3 bases, the J end lost 2 bases, and 8 bases lay between the germline ends. The CDR3 totals 15 residues. The CDR3 sequence: CAISDSFTGANVLTF. The CDR3, as DNA: TGTGCCATCAGTGATAGTTTTACTGGGGCCAACGTCCTGACTTTC.

The genes are TRBV6-6 and TRBJ1-1; 7 bases are shared with TRBD1. The CDR3 spans 16 residues. The V gene's germline CDR1 is MNHNY and CDR2 SVGAGI (reference sequence). V lost 4 bases, J lost 0 bases, and 8 bases stayed unmatched. CDR3 coding DNA: TGTGCCAGCAGTTGGCTACAGGGGCCTATGAACACTGAAGCTTTCTTT. Translation gives CASSWLQGPMNTEAFF.

This clonotype came up a few times. The gene calls are TRBV4-3 and TRBJ1-5; no clear D gene. The germline V gene encodes CDR1 LGHNA and CDR2 YSLEER. Trimming took off 1 base at V and 1 base at J, with 8 bases between the two ends. The CDR3 runs to 15 residues. CDR3 sequence: CASSQAWLSNQPQHF. For the CDR3, the DNA is TGCGCCAGCAGCCAAGCATGGCTCAGCAATCAGCCCCAGCATTTT.

The chain recombines TRBV4-3 with TRBJ1-6, with D possibly TRBD1 on 6 matching bases. V lost 1 base and J 0 bases, leaving 16 bases between the germline ends. Germline lookup yields CDR1 LGHNA and CDR2 YSLEER. The CDR3 runs 19 residues. Here the CDR3 reads CASSQAVNRASSYNSPLHF. In DNA form, the CDR3 reads TGCGCCAGCAGCCAAGCTGTTAACAGGGCAAGCTCCTATAATTCACCCCTCCACTTT.

The table lists this clonotype with a few counts. This chain links TRBV12-3 or TRBV12-4 with TRBJ1-6; 7 nucleotides match TRBD1. V trimming: 7 bases; J trimming: 7 bases; junction bases outside the gene matches: 7. This CDR3 contains 14 residues. CDR3 sequence (DNA): TGTGCCAGCACCGGAGGACAGGCGAATTCACCCCTCCACTTT. It specifies CASTGGQANSPLHF.

The V gene is TRBV29-1, the J gene TRBJ1-1; unclear D gene. The CDR3 sequence is 14 residues long. V lost 2 bases and J 5 bases, leaving 15 bases between the germline ends. CDR1 is SQVTM, CDR2 ANQGSEA, per germline. The CDR3 is CSVERGSTATEAFF. The CDR3 DNA sequence: TGCAGCGTTGAACGGGGAAGTACGGCGACTGAAGCTTTCTTT.

This clonotype was picked up a small number of times. The chain couples TRBV4-2 to TRBJ1-1; no clear D. The V gene lost 1 base and the J gene lost 2 bases, with 11 bases spanning the gap. This CDR3 comprises 15 residues. Germline V gives CDR1 LGHNA, CDR2 YNFKEQ. CDR3 residues: CASSQVSPFNTEAFF. The CDR3 DNA follows: TGTGCCAGCAGCCAAGTGTCCCCTTTTAACACTGAAGCTTTCTTT.

The rearrangement uses TRBV18 and TRBJ1-1; 7 bases line up with TRBD1. The CDR3 covers 13 residues. V trimming: 6 bases; J trimming: 2 bases; junction bases outside the gene matches: 3. Per the germline V gene, CDR1 is KGHSH and CDR2 is LQKENI. The chain's CDR3 is CASSAGGNTEAFF. In nucleotides, the CDR3 is TGTGCCAGCTCGGCAGGGGGAAACACTGAAGCTTTCTTT.

This clonotype has only a few counts. V and J are TRBV7-9 and TRBJ1-4; D is undetermined. This CDR3 is 16 amino acids long. Between the trimmed V and J ends, which lost 1 base and 8 bases, there was a span of 17 bases. Germline values: CDR1 SEHNR, CDR2 FQNEAQ (reference sequence). The CDR3 DNA reads as TGTGCCAGCAGCTTAGATGCGGCCCCAGCGCCAGAAAAACTGTTTTTT. Translated, it gives CASSLDAAPAPEKLFF.

This clonotype has ten or more counts. The rearrangement joins TRBV28 to TRBJ2-5, with 10 bases identical to TRBD1. V gave up 6 bases and J gave up 5 bases; unmatched junction bases: 6. Germline CDR1 is MDHEN and CDR2 is SYDVKM. This CDR3 comprises 14 residues. The CDR3 region has the DNA TGTGCCAGCAGAGACAGGGGGCGCGGGGAGACCCAGTACTTC. Its translation: CASRDRGRGETQYF. Full variable domain (missing parts from reference TRBV28 and TRBJ2-5): DVKVTQSSRYLVKRTGEKVFLECVQDMDHENMFWYRQDPGLGLRLIYFSYDVKMKEKGDIPEGYSVSREKKERFSLILESASTNQTSMYLCASRDRGRGETQYFGPGTRLLVL.

This clonotype has at least ten counts. This chain uses TRBV6-6 with TRBJ2-2; D possibly corresponds to TRBD1 (6 bases). This CDR3 has 15 amino acids. Germline CDR1 MNHNY, CDR2 SVGAGI (reference sequence). Trimming took off 6 bases at V and 3 bases at J, with 14 bases between the two ends. CDR3 loop: CASRQGKEYTGELFF. The CDR3 region has the DNA TGTGCCAGCAGACAGGGAAAAGAGTACACCGGGGAGCTGTTTTTT.

The chain has TRBV6-2 or TRBV6-3 and TRBJ2-7, with TRBD1 matching over 10 bases. The CDR3 sequence is 16 residues long. In germline, CDR1 is MNHEY, CDR2 SVGEGT. Trimming cost V 0 bases and J 0 bases; bases outside gene matches: 2. The CDR3 region is CASSYSRDRGSYEQYV. The CDR3 DNA reads as TGTGCCAGCAGTTACTCCCGGGACAGGGGCTCCTACGAGCAGTACGTC.

This clonotype was observed a few times. V and J are TRBV7-6 and TRBJ2-1; 7 positions agree with TRBD1. CDR1 is SGHVS and CDR2 is FNYEAQ in the germline V gene. This CDR3 spans 15 amino acids. V lost 6 bases to trimming and J lost 3 bases; unmatched junction nucleotides: 8. CDR3 amino acids: CASSPRGPNYNEQFF. CDR3 nucleotides: TGTGCCAGCAGTCCAAGGGGGCCAAACTACAATGAGCAGTTCTTC.

V gene TRBV5-4 combines with J gene TRBJ1-2; the D is unclear. The germline V gene encodes CDR1 SGHNT and CDR2 YYREEE (reference sequence). Deletions cut 4 bases from V and 7 bases from J, with 11 bases between. This CDR3 region has 12 residues. The CDR3 sequence: CASSLQRSGYTF. In DNA, the CDR3 is TGTGCCAGCAGCCTTCAGCGTAGTGGCTACACCTTC.

The rearrangement links TRBV27 to TRBJ1-1; possibly TRBD1 for D (5 bases). The germline V gene has CDR1 MNHEY and CDR2 SMNVEV (reference sequence). Trimming pared 2 bases from V and 0 bases from J, leaving 13 bases between. CDR3 length equals 16 residues. The chain's CDR3 is CASSLAGSGMNTEAFF. The DNA for the CDR3 is TGTGCCAGCAGTTTAGCAGGGAGTGGGATGAACACTGAAGCTTTCTTT.

This clonotype was picked up a small number of times. The chain uses TRBV5-1 and TRBJ1-2, with a tentative D call TRBD1 (5 bases). The CDR3 has 16 residues. Germline CDR1 SGHRS, CDR2 YFSETQ. V was pared by 2 bases and J by 4 bases, with 18 bases between. This CDR3 reads CASSLRGDSRSYGYTF. DNA of the CDR3: TGCGCCAGCAGCTTAAGAGGTGACAGCAGGAGCTATGGCTACACCTTC.

This clonotype has at least ten counts. The chain combines TRBV11-2 with TRBJ1-2, with a possible D match to TRBD1 (5 bases). CDR3 length equals 13 residues. Looked up from germline, CDR1 is SGHAT and CDR2 is FQNNGV. Trimming left V 3 bases short and J 4 bases short, with 9 bases between. CDR3: CASSFNRSYGYTF. The CDR3 region has the DNA TGTGCCAGCAGCTTTAACAGGAGCTATGGCTACACCTTC.

The chain's CDR3 is CASSLDPSPDTQYF. The CDR3 nucleotides read TGTGCCAGCAGCTTAGACCCAAGCCCAGATACGCAGTATTTT. The chain links TRBV11-3 to TRBJ2-3; D is uncertain. Germline values: CDR1 SGHNT, CDR2 YENEEA. CDR3 length: 14 amino acids. V lost 0 bases, J lost 4 bases, and 8 bases lay in between.

The rearrangement links TRBV4-2 to TRBJ2-5; 11 bases agree with TRBD1. J gave up 5 bases and V 4 bases, and 6 bases lay outside the gene matches. The V gene's germline CDR1 is LGHNA and CDR2 YNFKEQ. CDR3 size: 15 residues. The CDR3 bases are TGTGCCAGCAGCCTTGGGACAGGGGGACGGGAGACCCAGTACTTC. Protein: CASSLGTGGRETQYF.

V is TRBV7-2 and J is TRBJ2-3; 10 nucleotides line up with TRBD2. Unmatched junction bases numbered 6, after V lost 3 bases and J lost 6 bases. In germline, CDR1 is SGHTA, CDR2 FQGNSA. The CDR3 covers 15 residues. The CDR3 region has the DNA TGTGCCAGCAGCTTCGAGCGGGGGGGCTGGGATACGCAGTATTTT. Its translation: CASSFERGGWDTQYF.

A few counts support this clonotype. The chain couples TRBV20-1 to TRBJ2-5, with 9 bases identical to TRBD2. The germline gives CDR1 DFQATT, CDR2 SNEGSKA (reference sequence). V was clipped by 6 bases and J by 1 base; unmatched bases: 6. There are 14 residues in the CDR3. CDR3 DNA sequence: TGCAGTGCAAGGACTAGCGAGCCCCAAGAGACCCAGTACTTC. Translated, it gives CSARTSEPQETQYF.

The genes are TRBV6-2 or TRBV6-3 and TRBJ1-5; D is unresolved. Trimming stripped 0 bases from V and 1 base from J, with 10 bases between. The CDR3 is made up of 16 amino acids. Germline V gene lookup returns CDR1 MNHEY and CDR2 SVGEGT. For the CDR3, the DNA is TGTGCCAGCAGTTACTCGATCGGAGAGAGCAATCAGCCCCAGCATTTT. It yields the protein CASSYSIGESNQPQHF.

This clonotype came up many times. The chain is built from TRBV20-1 and TRBJ2-7; D possibly corresponds to TRBD1 (6 bases). The V and J ends lost 3 bases and 0 bases respectively, with 12 bases between them. The CDR3 has 14 amino acids. In germline, CDR1 is DFQATT, CDR2 SNEGSKA (reference sequence). The CDR3 bases are TGCAGTGCTAGGGGACAACACAACTCCTACGAGCAGTACTTC. Translated: CSARGQHNSYEQYF.

This clonotype was picked up a small number of times. The V call is TRBV19, the J call TRBJ2-1; TRBD1 might be the D (6 bases). V lost 3 bases and J 6 bases, leaving 15 bases between the germline ends. The CDR3 totals 15 residues. Germline lookup yields CDR1 LNHDA and CDR2 SQIVND (reference sequence). DNA for the CDR3: TGTGCCAGTAGTATGGCTCCAACAGGGTCCAATGAGCAGTTCTTC. As protein: CASSMAPTGSNEQFF.

The CDR3 reads CASSFGSSNQPQHF. The DNA of the CDR3 is TGTGCCAGCAGCTTTGGGTCTAGCAATCAGCCCCAGCATTTT. The chain is built from TRBV7-9 and TRBJ1-5; D is undetermined. CDR1 SEHNR and CDR2 FQNEAQ come from the germline V gene (reference sequence). Trimming took 3 bases from V and 0 from J, leaving 6 bases between them. This CDR3 has 14 amino acids.

This clonotype was detected a few times. V usage is TRBV4-2 and J usage is TRBJ2-1, with unresolved D. Germline lookup yields CDR1 LGHNA and CDR2 YNFKEQ. Trimming left V 0 bases short and J 2 bases short, with 11 bases between. This CDR3 contains 16 residues. The CDR3 DNA sequence: TGTGCCAGCAGCCAAGATCTTCCTAGAGCCTACAATGAGCAGTTCTTC. This gives the protein CASSQDLPRAYNEQFF.

This chain uses TRBV19 with TRBJ1-5; 8 bases are a match to TRBD1. The length of the CDR3 is 15 residues. Germline loops: CDR1 LNHDA, CDR2 SQIVND (reference sequence). V trimming: 3 bases; J trimming: 3 bases; junction bases outside the gene matches: 4. The CDR3 loop reads CASSMRQGFNQPQHF. In nucleotides, the CDR3 is TGTGCCAGTAGTATGCGACAGGGGTTCAATCAGCCCCAGCATTTT.